A single sample is the source of the 18 T cell receptor beta chains below, sequenced in a study of cytomegalovirus exposure and HLA in healthy donors (dated by TCRdb to 2016 to 2017). The library relied on the immunoSEQ multiplex PCR assay. For the multiplex PCR, a mixture combining 60 forward primers for TCR Vbeta segments and 13 reverse primers for TCR Jbeta segments was used. Not all clones reach the TCRdb copy of this immuneACCESS table, which keeps in-frame sequences only. Checked studies attribute under half of the gap to unresolved V genes and leave the rest unexplained. The sample records fewer than 150,000 clones, 65% to 85% of which are singletons. The ten biggest clones cover around 2.5% of the sample. Sequencing input: PBMCs. These receptors all come from a male donor in good health and CMV-seronegative.

This clone has a single count. The V call is TRBV4-3, the J call TRBJ1-2; 7 bases are shared with TRBD1. The CDR3 has 14 residues. Germline V lookup: CDR1 LGHNA, CDR2 YSLEER. V was pared by 5 bases and J by 1 base, with 4 bases of the junction left unmatched. CDR3 DNA sequence: TGCGCCAGCAGCTCCTACAGGGGTAACTATGGCTACACCTTC. This sequence encodes CASSSYRGNYGYTF.

The rearrangement links TRBV9 to TRBJ2-3; TRBD2 is a possible D gene (6 bases). Germline loops: CDR1 SGDLS, CDR2 YYNGEE. CDR3 length equals 13 residues. Trimming shortened V by 1 base and J by 5 bases, and 8 bases separated the two germline ends. The CDR3 DNA reads TGTGCCAGCAGCGTACCGGAGGGAGATACGCAGTATTTT. Its protein is CASSVPEGDTQYF.

This chain joins TRBV10-2 and TRBJ2-7; 7 nucleotides line up with TRBD2. J was trimmed by 5 bases and V by 2 bases; bases with no gene match: 3. The CDR3 consists of 13 residues. Germline loops: CDR1 WSHSY, CDR2 SAAADI. CDR3 amino acids: CASSETSVHEQYF. The CDR3 DNA follows: TGCGCCAGCAGTGAGACTAGCGTACACGAGCAGTACTTC.

The chain couples TRBV6-1 to TRBJ2-3; D not certain. V lost 5 bases and J 1 base, leaving 7 bases between the germline ends. From germline, CDR1 is MNHNS and CDR2 SASEGT. This CDR3 is built from 13 residues. The CDR3 DNA sequence: TGTGCCAGCAGTCTAAGCGGCACAGATACGCAGTATTTT. This gives the protein CASSLSGTDTQYF.

This chain links TRBV18 with TRBJ2-5; tentative D call: TRBD2 (6 bases). Germline V gene data show CDR1 as KGHSH and CDR2 as LQKENI. V lost 3 bases and J 2 bases, leaving 16 bases between the germline ends. CDR3 length: 16 amino acids. The CDR3 DNA reads as TGTGCCAGCTCACCGGAGGTCTGGGGGGAGCAAGAGACCCAGTACTTC. It specifies CASSPEVWGEQETQYF.

The chain is built from TRBV4-1 and TRBJ2-7; 13 nucleotides agree with TRBD2. J lost 5 bases, V lost 3 bases, and 13 bases had no gene match. Germline assignment: CDR1 MGHRA and CDR2 YSYEKL. The CDR3 has 18 residues. CDR3 protein: CASSQVDLGLAGSNEQYF. CDR3 bases: TGCGCCAGCAGCCAGGTCGACCTGGGACTAGCGGGATCCAACGAGCAGTACTTC.

This clone showed up just once. This sequence joins TRBV25-1 and TRBJ2-1; 12 bases align to TRBD2. The CDR3 totals 15 residues. Germline V gene sequence: CDR1 MGHDK, CDR2 SYGVNS. Trimming at V came to 4 bases and at J to 10 bases, leaving 8 bases not matched to a gene. CDR3 DNA: TGTGCCAGCAGTGCCTTACTAGCGGGAGGTAAGGAGCAGTTCTTC. Amino acids: CASSALLAGGKEQFF.

The genes are TRBV5-1 and TRBJ2-3; 7 nucleotides agree with TRBD1. CDR1 is SGHRS and CDR2 is YFSETQ in the germline V gene. The CDR3 spans 14 residues. J lost 4 bases, V lost 2 bases, and 4 bases had no gene match. In DNA, the CDR3 is TGCGCCAGCAGCTTCGAGACAGGGCCAGATACGCAGTATTTT. Translation: CASSFETGPDTQYF.

The chain links TRBV7-6 to TRBJ2-7; D might be TRBD2 (5 bases). The germline gives CDR1 SGHVS, CDR2 FNYEAQ. Trimming stripped 4 bases from V and 3 bases from J, with 13 bases between. This CDR3 region has 14 residues. CDR3 DNA: TGTGCCAGCAGCTCCCTAAGTGAGGGCTACGAGCAGTACTTC. It translates to CASSSLSEGYEQYF.

The gene calls are TRBV28 and TRBJ2-1, with 8 bases lining up with TRBD2. Germline V lookup: CDR1 MDHEN, CDR2 SYDVKM. The ends lost 5 bases at V and 5 bases at J; junction bases unmatched: 14. CDR3 size: 17 residues. The CDR3, as DNA: TGTGCCAGCAGTCCCGACCCGGGGCGCGGGAGGAACAATGAGCAGTTCTTC. It encodes CASSPDPGRGRNNEQFF.

The chain combines TRBV25-1 with TRBJ2-2; 7 bases agree with TRBD1. J was trimmed by 1 base and V by 6 bases; bases with no gene match: 5. Per germline, CDR1 MGHDK and CDR2 SYGVNS. This CDR3 region has 15 residues. The CDR3 sequence: CASRSRDRNTGELFF. The CDR3 bases are TGTGCCAGCAGATCCCGGGACAGGAACACCGGGGAGCTGTTTTTT.

V and J are TRBV10-3 and TRBJ2-1; TRBD2 matches at 12 bases. This CDR3 contains 16 residues. The J segment lost 8 bases and the V segment lost 3 bases, leaving 8 bases of the junction unmatched. Germline lookup yields CDR1 ENHRY and CDR2 SYGVKD. The CDR3: CAISDFLTSGRHEQFF. The CDR3 DNA is TGTGCCATCAGTGATTTCTTGACTAGCGGGAGACATGAGCAGTTCTTC.

This chain connects TRBV29-1 to TRBJ1-3; possibly TRBD1 for D (6 bases). Trimming pared 4 bases from V and 0 bases from J, leaving 13 bases between. The CDR3 totals 15 residues. Germline values: CDR1 SQVTM, CDR2 ANQGSEA. The chain's CDR3 is CSVAGGGISGNTIYF. The CDR3 DNA sequence: TGCAGCGTTGCGGGGGGGGGCATCTCTGGAAACACCATATATTTT. Drawing the rest from reference TRBV29-1 and TRBJ1-3, the complete variable domain is SAVISQKPSRDICQRGTSLTIQCQVDSQVTMMFWYRQQPGQSLTLIATANQGSEATYESGFVIDKFPISRPNLTFSTLTVSNMSPEDSSIYLCSVAGGGISGNTIYFGEGSWLTVV.

This clone appeared once. Distinct nucleotide sequences in the sample also encode this CDR3. The chain has TRBV5-6 and TRBJ2-7; D unclear. V lost 4 bases and J lost 4, with 9 bases in between. The CDR3 contains 12 residues. In germline, CDR1 is SGHDT, CDR2 YYEEEE. As DNA, the CDR3 is TGTGCCAGCAGCACCACTAATTACGAGCAGTACTTC. Amino acids: CASSTTNYEQYF.

This clone appeared a single time. The rearrangement joins TRBV7-7 to TRBJ2-2, with D maybe TRBD2 (6 bases). From germline, CDR1 is SSHAT and CDR2 FNYEAQ (reference sequence). This CDR3 spans 13 amino acids. The CDR3 nucleotides read TGTGCTAGCCGGACTACGAACACCGGGGAGCTGTTTTTT. This gives the protein CASRTTNTGELFF.

CDR3 loop: CASSLVLTGEQYF. In DNA, the CDR3 is TGTGCCAGCAGCTTAGTTCTAACAGGAGAGCAGTACTTC. The chain recombines TRBV11-3 with TRBJ2-7, with D possibly TRBD1 on 5 matching bases. This CDR3 spans 13 amino acids. V lost 1 base, J lost 7 bases, and 11 bases lay in between. Per the germline V gene, CDR1 is SGHNT and CDR2 is YENEEA.

This clone showed up just a few times. Its ends do not fully match the called genes, so a read error is possible. The gene calls are TRBV7-9 and TRBJ1-4; 7 bases match TRBD1. The V gene's germline CDR1 is SEHNR and CDR2 FQNEAQ (reference sequence). The CDR3 runs to 14 residues. In DNA, the CDR3 is TGTTCCAGCAGTCCAGGACAGGCGTGGGAAAAACTGTTTTTT. Protein: CSSSPGQAWEKLFF.

The chain is built from TRBV30 and TRBJ2-1; 7 nucleotides agree with TRBD2. This CDR3 is 12 amino acids long. J lost 10 bases, V lost 6 bases, and 9 bases had no gene match. Germline CDR1 is GTSNPN and CDR2 is SVGIG (reference sequence). The CDR3 here is CACRSGKVEQFF. CDR3 sequence (DNA): TGTGCCTGCCGCAGCGGGAAGGTCGAGCAGTTCTTC.